This T cell receptor beta chain comes out of a study of vaccination and CD4 T cells after COVID-19. At the level of the study: Every participant had a vaccine, which was either BNT162b2 or mRNA-1273, given in two doses. Investigators drew the post-COVID samples a median around 98 days after diagnosis, with a range of 35 to 161. Samples were taken after vaccination, a median of about 79 days after dose two, with a range of 14 to 241.

This clonotype is labeled medium-sized. Its target is not known. Points from the study as a whole: Looking at convalescent patients, a median approximately 86% of reactive clones were present only post-vaccination.

CDR3 length: 12 residues. Germline V gives CDR1 SGHTA, CDR2 FQGNSA. V gave up 2 bases and J gave up 4 bases, with 5 bases separating them. One entry per CDR3 protein, called by TCRdb with MiXCR from the PCR reads. The sample records about 28,000 distinct CDR3 sequences, under 60% being singletons. Sample time point: late sampling 161 to 241 days after vaccination in a few convalescent patients. V and J are TRBV7-2 and TRBJ1-2; the D is unclear. Sequences were derived from CD4+ T cells from blood, sampled about 7 months after SARS-CoV-2 vaccination. The clonotype comes from a human donor who had recovered from COVID-19. CDR3 nucleotide sequence: TGTGCCAGCAGCTTACAACGCTATGGCTACACCTTC. Its translation is CASSLQRYGYTF. The variable domain in full, with the rest retrieved from reference TRBV7-2 and TRBJ1-2, is GAGVSQSPSNKVTEKGKDVELRCDPISGHTALYWYRQSLGQGLEFLIYFQGNSAPDKSGLPSDRFSAERTGGSVSTLTIQRTQQEDSAVYLCASSLQRYGYTFGSGTRLTVV.